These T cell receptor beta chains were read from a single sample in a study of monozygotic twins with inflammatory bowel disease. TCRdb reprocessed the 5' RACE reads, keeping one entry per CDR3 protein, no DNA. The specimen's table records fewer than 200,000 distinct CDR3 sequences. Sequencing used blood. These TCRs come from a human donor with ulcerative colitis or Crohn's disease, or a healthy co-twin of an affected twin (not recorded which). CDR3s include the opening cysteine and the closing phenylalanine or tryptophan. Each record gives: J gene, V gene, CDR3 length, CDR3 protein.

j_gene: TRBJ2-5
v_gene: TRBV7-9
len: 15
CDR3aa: CASSLGLTAQETQYF

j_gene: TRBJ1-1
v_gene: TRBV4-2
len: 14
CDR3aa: CASSPDRGYTEAFF

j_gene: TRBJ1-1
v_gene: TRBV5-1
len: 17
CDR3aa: CASSSGWAGKLNTEAFF

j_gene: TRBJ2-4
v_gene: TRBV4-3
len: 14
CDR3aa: CASSQEGGENIQHF

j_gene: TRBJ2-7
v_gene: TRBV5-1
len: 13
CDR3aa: CASSLVGPYEQYF

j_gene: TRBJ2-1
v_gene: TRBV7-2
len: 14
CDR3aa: CASSLRASGNEQFF

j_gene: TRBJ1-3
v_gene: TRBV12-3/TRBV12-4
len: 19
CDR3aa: CASSLRSVGNQRSGNTIYF

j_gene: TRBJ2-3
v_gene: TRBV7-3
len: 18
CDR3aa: CASSSRSPQAGYTDTQYF

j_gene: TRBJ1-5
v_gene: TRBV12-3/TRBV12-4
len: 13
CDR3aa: CASSQANNQPQHF

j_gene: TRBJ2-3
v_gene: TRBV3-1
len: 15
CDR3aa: CASSQTGRSTDTQYF

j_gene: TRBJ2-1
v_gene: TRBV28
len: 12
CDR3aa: CASSLIRNEQFF

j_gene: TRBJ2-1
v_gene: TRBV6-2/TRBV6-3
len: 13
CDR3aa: CASKLRGHYEQFF

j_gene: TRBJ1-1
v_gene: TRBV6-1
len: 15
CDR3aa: CASRELQGRNTEAFF

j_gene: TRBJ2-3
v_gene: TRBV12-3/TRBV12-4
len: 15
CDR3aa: CASTLLADSTDTQYF

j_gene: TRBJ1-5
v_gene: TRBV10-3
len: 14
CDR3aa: CAVSKDRTNQPQHF

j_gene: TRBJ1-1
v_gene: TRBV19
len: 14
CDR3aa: CASSIAEDRTEAFF

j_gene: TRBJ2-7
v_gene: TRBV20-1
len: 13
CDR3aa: CSASYSGTYEQYF

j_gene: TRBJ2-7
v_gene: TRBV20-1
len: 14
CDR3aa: CSARDGGSAGEQYF

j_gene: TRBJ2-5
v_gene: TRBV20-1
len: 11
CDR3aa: CSAGGSETQYF

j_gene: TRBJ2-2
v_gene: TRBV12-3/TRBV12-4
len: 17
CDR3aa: CASRGDVLPLVSGELFF

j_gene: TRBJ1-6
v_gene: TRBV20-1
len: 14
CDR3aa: CSARHSSYNSPLHF

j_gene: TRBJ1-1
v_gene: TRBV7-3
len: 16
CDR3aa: CASSASTGGQNTEAFF

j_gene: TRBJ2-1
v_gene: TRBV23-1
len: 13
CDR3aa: CASGSGTYNEQFF

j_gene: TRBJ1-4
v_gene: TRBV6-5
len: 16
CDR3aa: CASSSIRDSWNEKLFF

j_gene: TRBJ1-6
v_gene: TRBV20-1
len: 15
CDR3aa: CSARGGGSYNSPLHF

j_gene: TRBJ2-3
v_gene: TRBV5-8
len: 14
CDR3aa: CASSLVSGTDTQYF

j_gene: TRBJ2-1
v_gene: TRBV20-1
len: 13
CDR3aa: CSARDGGGDEQFF

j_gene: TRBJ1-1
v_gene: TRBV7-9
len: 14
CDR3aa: CASRSGTGPTEAFF

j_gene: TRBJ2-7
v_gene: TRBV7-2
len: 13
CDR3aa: CASKRAGSYEQYF

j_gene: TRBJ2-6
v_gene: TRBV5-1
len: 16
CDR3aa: CASSFGGEIGANVLTF

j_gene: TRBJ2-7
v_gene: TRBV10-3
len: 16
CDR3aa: CAISESRTGGSYEQYF

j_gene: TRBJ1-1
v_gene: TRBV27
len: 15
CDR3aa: CASSLEQGWNTEAFF

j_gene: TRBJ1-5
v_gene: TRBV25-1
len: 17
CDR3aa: CASSTLRAGLKNQPQHF

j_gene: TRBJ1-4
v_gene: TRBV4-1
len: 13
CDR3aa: CASSQTRGEKLFF

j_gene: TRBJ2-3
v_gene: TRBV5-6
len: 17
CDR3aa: CASSRVLVSGSTDMQYF

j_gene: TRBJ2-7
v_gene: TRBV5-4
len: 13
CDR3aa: CASSPLGGREQYF

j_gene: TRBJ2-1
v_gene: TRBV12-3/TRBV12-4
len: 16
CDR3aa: CASTTPLAVSYNEQFF

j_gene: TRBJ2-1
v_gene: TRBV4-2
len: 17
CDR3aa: CASSREWVREGRNEQFF

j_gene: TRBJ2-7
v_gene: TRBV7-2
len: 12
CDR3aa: CASSFLGYEQYF

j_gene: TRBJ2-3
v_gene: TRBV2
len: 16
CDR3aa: CASRGSLAPGTDTQYF

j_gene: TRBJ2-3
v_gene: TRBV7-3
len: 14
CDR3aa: CASSSSRITDTQYF

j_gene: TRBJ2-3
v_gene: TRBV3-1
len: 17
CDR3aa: CASSRPHPSGGPDTQYF

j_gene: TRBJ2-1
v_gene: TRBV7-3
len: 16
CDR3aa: CASSLGGASGYNEQFF

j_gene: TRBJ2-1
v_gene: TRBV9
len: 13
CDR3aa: CASSVRDNNEQFF

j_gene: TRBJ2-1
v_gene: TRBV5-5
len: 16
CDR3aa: CASSRGGRLSYNEQFF

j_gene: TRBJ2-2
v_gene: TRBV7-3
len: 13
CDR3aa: CASSFRRTGELFF

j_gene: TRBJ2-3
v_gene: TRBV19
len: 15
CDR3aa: CASSMSRVWTDTQYF

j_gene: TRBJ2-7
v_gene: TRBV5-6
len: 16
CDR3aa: CASRRSDRDESYEQYF

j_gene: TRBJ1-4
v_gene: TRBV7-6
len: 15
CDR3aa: CASSLAIRVGEKLFF

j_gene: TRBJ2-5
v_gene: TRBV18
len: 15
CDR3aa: CASSSPGRTQETQYF

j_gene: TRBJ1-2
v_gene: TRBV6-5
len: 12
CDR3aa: CASMRVGYGYTF

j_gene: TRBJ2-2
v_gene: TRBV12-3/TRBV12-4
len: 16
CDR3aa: CASSFGPQSATGELFF

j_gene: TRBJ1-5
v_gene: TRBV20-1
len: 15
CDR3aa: CSARAGAPSNQPQHF

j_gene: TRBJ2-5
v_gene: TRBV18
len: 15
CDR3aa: CASSPARVLQETQYF

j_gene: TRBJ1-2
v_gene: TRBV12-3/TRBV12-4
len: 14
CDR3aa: CASSLSTDFYGYTF

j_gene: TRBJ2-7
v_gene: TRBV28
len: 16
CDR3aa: CASSFLRQEGPYEQYF

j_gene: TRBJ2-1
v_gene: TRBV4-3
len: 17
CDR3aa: CASSQDLHRGFYNEQFF

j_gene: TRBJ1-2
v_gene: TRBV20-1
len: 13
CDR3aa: CSAHRGLTYGYTF

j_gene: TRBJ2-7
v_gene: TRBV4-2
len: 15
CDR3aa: CASSQVGNRVHEQYF

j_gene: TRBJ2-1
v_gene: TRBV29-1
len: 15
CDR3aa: CSVETRDRTRREQFF